This TCR beta chain was retrieved from a study of OX40 agonist ivuxolimab in advanced cancers. Method: immunoSEQ multiplex PCR; TCRdb's copy keeps in-frame clones and lacks some. The sample yields tens of thousands of clones, 85% to 90% seen once. The sampling schedule covered blood at baseline, cycle 4 day 1, and cycle 7 day 1. The source material was CD4+ or CD8+ T cells sorted from blood, sampled in a trial of the OX40 agonist ivuxolimab. The origin of this receptor is an adult with an advanced solid tumor such as melanoma, head and neck, liver or kidney cancer.

The CDR3 DNA sequence: TGTGCCAGCGGTGGACAGGGACTCTGGGATACGCAGTATTTT. This translates into CASGGQGLWDTQYF. The gene calls are TRBV6-1 and TRBJ2-3; 8 nucleotides match TRBD1. CDR1 is MNHNS and CDR2 is SASEGT in the germline V gene. The trim removed 8 bases at V and 6 bases at J, leaving 10 bases unmatched. CDR3 length: 14 amino acids.